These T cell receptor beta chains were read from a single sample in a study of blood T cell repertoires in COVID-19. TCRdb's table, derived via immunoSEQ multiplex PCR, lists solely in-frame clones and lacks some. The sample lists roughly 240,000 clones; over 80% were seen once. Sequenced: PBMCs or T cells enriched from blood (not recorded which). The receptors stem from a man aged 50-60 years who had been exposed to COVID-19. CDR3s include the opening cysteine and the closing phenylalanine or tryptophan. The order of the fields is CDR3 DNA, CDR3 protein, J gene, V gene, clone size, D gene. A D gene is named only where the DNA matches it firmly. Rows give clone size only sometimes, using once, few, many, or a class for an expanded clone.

cdr3_nt: TGTGCCTGGAGTGTACGAGGAGTTAGCGGGAGGAGTTTGAATGAGCAGTTCTTC
cdr3_aa: CAWSVRGVSGRSLNEQFF
j_call: TRBJ2-1
v_call: TRBV30
clone_size: .
d_call: TRBD2

cdr3_nt: TGCGCCAGCAGCGACCCGGGGGTCACATACGAGCAGTACTTC
cdr3_aa: CASSDPGVTYEQYF
j_call: TRBJ2-7
v_call: TRBV5-1
clone_size: .
d_call: .

cdr3_nt: TGCGCCAGCAGCCAGTACCTGACAGGGTACACCGGGGAGCTGTTTTTT
cdr3_aa: CASSQYLTGYTGELFF
j_call: TRBJ2-2
v_call: TRBV5-1
clone_size: .
d_call: TRBD1

cdr3_nt: TGTGCCAGCAGTTTTTTCCCGGGACAGGGGTACACTGAAGCTTTCTTT
cdr3_aa: CASSFFPGQGYTEAFF
j_call: TRBJ1-1
v_call: TRBV6-2/TRBV6-3
clone_size: .
d_call: TRBD1

cdr3_nt: TGCGCCAGCAGCTCGGGACAGGGGTCGACTAATGAAAAACTGTTTTTT
cdr3_aa: CASSSGQGSTNEKLFF
j_call: TRBJ1-4
v_call: TRBV5-1
clone_size: .
d_call: TRBD1

cdr3_nt: TGTGCCAGCAGTTACTCGGGACAAAGCAATCAGCCCCAGCATTTT
cdr3_aa: CASSYSGQSNQPQHF
j_call: TRBJ1-5
v_call: TRBV6-5
clone_size: .
d_call: .

cdr3_nt: TGTGCCAGCAGCCACCTCAGGGTACCCCTCCACTTT
cdr3_aa: CASSHLRVPLHF
j_call: TRBJ1-6
v_call: TRBV6-1
clone_size: .
d_call: .

cdr3_nt: TGTGCCAGCAGTTTGCGCCAAAGGGGCCCCCAACATTTT
cdr3_aa: CASSLRQRGPQHF
j_call: TRBJ1-5
v_call: TRBV28
clone_size: .
d_call: .

cdr3_nt: TGTGCCAGTAGTCACGACAGTTGGCAGCCCCAGCATTTT
cdr3_aa: CASSHDSWQPQHF
j_call: TRBJ1-5
v_call: TRBV19
clone_size: .
d_call: .

cdr3_nt: TGTGCCAGCAGCTTGGATAGAGAGAATCAGCCCCAGCATTTT
cdr3_aa: CASSLDRENQPQHF
j_call: TRBJ1-5
v_call: TRBV5-6
clone_size: .
d_call: .

cdr3_nt: TGTGCCAGCGGCAGGGGGCCATATCAGCCCCAGCATTTT
cdr3_aa: CASGRGPYQPQHF
j_call: TRBJ1-5
v_call: TRBV2
clone_size: few
d_call: TRBD1

cdr3_nt: TGTGCCAGCAGCCCTGGGACAGGGCACACTGAAGCTTTCTTT
cdr3_aa: CASSPGTGHTEAFF
j_call: TRBJ1-1
v_call: TRBV28
clone_size: .
d_call: TRBD1

cdr3_nt: TGCAGCGTTGTTGTCAGTTCTGGAAACACCATATATTTT
cdr3_aa: CSVVVSSGNTIYF
j_call: TRBJ1-3
v_call: TRBV29-1
clone_size: few
d_call: .

cdr3_nt: TGCGCCAGCAGCTCTGGACTAGCGGGAGGGATCACAGATACGCAGTATTTT
cdr3_aa: CASSSGLAGGITDTQYF
j_call: TRBJ2-3
v_call: TRBV5-1
clone_size: .
d_call: TRBD2

cdr3_nt: TGTGCCAGCGGGAGAGATAACTATGGCTACACCTTC
cdr3_aa: CASGRDNYGYTF
j_call: TRBJ1-2
v_call: TRBV7-9
clone_size: .
d_call: .

cdr3_nt: TGCGCCACCCAAGACACGGAAAATTCACCCCTCCACTTT
cdr3_aa: CATQDTENSPLHF
j_call: TRBJ1-6
v_call: TRBV10-2
clone_size: .
d_call: .

cdr3_nt: TGTGCCAGCTGCGGGACTAGCGGGAGAGTAACCGGGGAGCTGTTTTTT
cdr3_aa: CASCGTSGRVTGELFF
j_call: TRBJ2-2
v_call: TRBV14
clone_size: .
d_call: TRBD2

cdr3_nt: TGTGCCTCCGCCCCCGGGAGATACTACAATGAGCAGTTCTTC
cdr3_aa: CASAPGRYYNEQFF
j_call: TRBJ2-1
v_call: TRBV19
clone_size: .
d_call: .

cdr3_nt: TGTGCCAGCAACCTGGGAGGGGTCGGCTATGGCTACACCTTC
cdr3_aa: CASNLGGVGYGYTF
j_call: TRBJ1-2
v_call: TRBV6-5
clone_size: once
d_call: .

cdr3_nt: TGTGCCTGGAGTGTCTCGGGGGCCTACGAGCAGTACTTC
cdr3_aa: CAWSVSGAYEQYF
j_call: TRBJ2-7
v_call: TRBV30
clone_size: .
d_call: .

cdr3_nt: TGTGCCACCAGTGATTCGGCGACTAGCGGATACAATGAGCAGTTCTTC
cdr3_aa: CATSDSATSGYNEQFF
j_call: TRBJ2-1
v_call: TRBV24-1
clone_size: .
d_call: TRBD2

cdr3_nt: TGTGCCAGCAGCGCACAGGGTCCTGGAAACACCATATATTTT
cdr3_aa: CASSAQGPGNTIYF
j_call: TRBJ1-3
v_call: TRBV9
clone_size: .
d_call: .

cdr3_nt: TGTGCCAGCAGTCCCCTGACAGGGGGCTTTTACGAAAAACTGTTTTTT
cdr3_aa: CASSPLTGGFYEKLFF
j_call: TRBJ1-4
v_call: TRBV28
clone_size: .
d_call: TRBD1

cdr3_nt: TGTGCCAGCAGTTACTCTAGGACAGGGGGCTTTGGCTACACCTTC
cdr3_aa: CASSYSRTGGFGYTF
j_call: TRBJ1-2
v_call: TRBV6-6
clone_size: .
d_call: TRBD1

cdr3_nt: TGTGCCAGCAGTGGGAGTAGCGGCACAGATACGCAGTATTTT
cdr3_aa: CASSGSSGTDTQYF
j_call: TRBJ2-3
v_call: TRBV2
clone_size: .
d_call: .

cdr3_nt: TGTGCCAGCAGCCCCTTAACCCAGGCTGGGGCCAACGTCCTGACTTTC
cdr3_aa: CASSPLTQAGANVLTF
j_call: TRBJ2-6
v_call: TRBV3-1/TRBV3-2
clone_size: .
d_call: .

cdr3_nt: TGTGCCAGTAAAATACAGGGAAGCAATCAGCCCCAGCATTTT
cdr3_aa: CASKIQGSNQPQHF
j_call: TRBJ1-5
v_call: TRBV19
clone_size: .
d_call: .

cdr3_nt: TGTGCCAGCAGCTTGCGCCCAGATGAAAAACTGTTTTTT
cdr3_aa: CASSLRPDEKLFF
j_call: TRBJ1-4
v_call: TRBV5-5
clone_size: .
d_call: .

cdr3_nt: TGTGCCAGCAGCCTAAGCAATCAGCCCCAGCATTTT
cdr3_aa: CASSLSNQPQHF
j_call: TRBJ1-5
v_call: TRBV7-8
clone_size: .
d_call: .

cdr3_nt: TGCGCCAGCAGCCAAGAAGGGCAGGGGGACACTGAAGCTTTCTTT
cdr3_aa: CASSQEGQGDTEAFF
j_call: TRBJ1-1
v_call: TRBV4-1
clone_size: .
d_call: TRBD1

cdr3_nt: TGCGCCAGCAGCATGGGACAGGGGCGAAATTCACCCCTCCACTTT
cdr3_aa: CASSMGQGRNSPLHF
j_call: TRBJ1-6
v_call: TRBV5-1
clone_size: .
d_call: TRBD1

cdr3_nt: TGTGCCTGGAGTGGACAGGCTATTAGCAATCAGCCCCAGCATTTT
cdr3_aa: CAWSGQAISNQPQHF
j_call: TRBJ1-5
v_call: TRBV30
clone_size: .
d_call: .

cdr3_nt: TGTGCCAGCAGCCTTGAAACAGGGGTCTCTGGCTACACCTTC
cdr3_aa: CASSLETGVSGYTF
j_call: TRBJ1-2
v_call: TRBV5-6
clone_size: .
d_call: TRBD1

cdr3_nt: TGTGCCAGTAGTGACATAAGCGGGATGACTGAAGCTTTCTTT
cdr3_aa: CASSDISGMTEAFF
j_call: TRBJ1-1
v_call: TRBV19
clone_size: .
d_call: .

cdr3_nt: TGTGCCAGCAGTCTCAGGGGCCATAATTCACCCCTCCACTTT
cdr3_aa: CASSLRGHNSPLHF
j_call: TRBJ1-6
v_call: TRBV6-5
clone_size: .
d_call: .

cdr3_nt: TGTGCCAGCAGTGAGAGCTGGAGTGGGAATGAGCAGTTCTTC
cdr3_aa: CASSESWSGNEQFF
j_call: TRBJ2-1
v_call: TRBV2
clone_size: .
d_call: .

cdr3_nt: TGTGCCAGCACCCGATATATGGGGGGTAGCACAGATACGCAGTATTTT
cdr3_aa: CASTRYMGGSTDTQYF
j_call: TRBJ2-3
v_call: TRBV9
clone_size: .
d_call: .

cdr3_nt: TGTGCCACCAGTCACTTCACTGAAGCTTTCTTT
cdr3_aa: CATSHFTEAFF
j_call: TRBJ1-1
v_call: TRBV24-1
clone_size: .
d_call: .

cdr3_nt: TGTGCCAGCGGGACTACCGGGACAGGGCTGAATGAGCAGTTCTTC
cdr3_aa: CASGTTGTGLNEQFF
j_call: TRBJ2-1
v_call: TRBV27
clone_size: .
d_call: TRBD1

cdr3_nt: TGTGCCAGCAGCTTGGGCTCTGGCTACACCTTC
cdr3_aa: CASSLGSGYTF
j_call: TRBJ1-2
v_call: TRBV7-9
clone_size: .
d_call: .

cdr3_nt: TGTGCCAGCAGCTTTGGGCCCGGGACAAATCAGCCCCAGCATTTT
cdr3_aa: CASSFGPGTNQPQHF
j_call: TRBJ1-5
v_call: TRBV5-6
clone_size: .
d_call: .

cdr3_nt: TGTGCCAGCGGGGTAGCGGGGACTAAGGGGGGAGAGACCCAGTACTTC
cdr3_aa: CASGVAGTKGGETQYF
j_call: TRBJ2-5
v_call: TRBV7-2
clone_size: .
d_call: TRBD2

cdr3_nt: TGTGCCGGCAGCGAAGGCGGGACCGGGGAGCTGTTTTTT
cdr3_aa: CAGSEGGTGELFF
j_call: TRBJ2-2
v_call: TRBV19
clone_size: .
d_call: .

cdr3_nt: TGTGCCAGCAGCGTAGACTCGGGGGGACTTCTAGAGACCCAGTACTTC
cdr3_aa: CASSVDSGGLLETQYF
j_call: TRBJ2-5
v_call: TRBV9
clone_size: .
d_call: TRBD2

cdr3_nt: TGTGCCAGCAGTTACTCGATAGGGGAGGTTGGCTACACCTTC
cdr3_aa: CASSYSIGEVGYTF
j_call: TRBJ1-2
v_call: TRBV6-5
clone_size: .
d_call: .

cdr3_nt: TGCGCCAGCAGCTTGGGTTTCATGGCAGCAGATACGCAGTATTTT
cdr3_aa: CASSLGFMAADTQYF
j_call: TRBJ2-3
v_call: TRBV5-1
clone_size: .
d_call: .

cdr3_nt: TGTGCCAGCAGTTTATCCCCAAGGACAGGCGGTGAGCAGTTCTTC
cdr3_aa: CASSLSPRTGGEQFF
j_call: TRBJ2-1
v_call: TRBV28
clone_size: few
d_call: TRBD1

cdr3_nt: TGTGCCTGGAGTTCGGGGGGCCTCGAAAAACTGTTTTTT
cdr3_aa: CAWSSGGLEKLFF
j_call: TRBJ1-4
v_call: TRBV30
clone_size: .
d_call: .

cdr3_nt: TGTGCCAGCAGCTATAACGCCAGGGGGTCTCCAGCTTTCTTT
cdr3_aa: CASSYNARGSPAFF
j_call: TRBJ1-1
v_call: TRBV7-6
clone_size: .
d_call: TRBD1

cdr3_nt: TGTGCCAGCAGCTTCGGACAGAGCAATGAAAAACTGTTTTTT
cdr3_aa: CASSFGQSNEKLFF
j_call: TRBJ1-4
v_call: TRBV5-5
clone_size: .
d_call: .